This is a list of T cell receptor beta chains from one sample in a study of spatial heterogeneity in lung cancer. MiXCR, run by TCRdb on the 5' RACE reads, gives a single entry per CDR3 protein. Among around 40,000 distinct CDR3 sequences, roughly 5.2% were seen once, and the ten largest hold roughly 11%. The sample in question was PBMCs, obtained at surgery. The receptors originated from a male donor with early-stage non-small cell lung cancer. CDR3s include the opening cysteine and the closing phenylalanine or tryptophan. A D gene is named only where the DNA matches it firmly. The listing skips clone size in some rows; elsewhere it reads once, few, many or a size class.

TRBJ1-1 TRBV11-3 TRBD1 15 NA TGTGCCAGCACCGCGGGACAGGGCGAGGCGACTGAAGCTTTCTTT CASTAGQGEATEAFF
TRBJ2-5 TRBV28 TRBD1 16 few TGTGCCAGCAACCCGCGAGGGACAGGGGGTAAAGAGACCCAGTACTTC CASNPRGTGGKETQYF
TRBJ1-4 TRBV9 NA 10 few TGTGCCAGCAAGAGGCTTTTGCTGTTTTTT CASKRLLLFF
TRBJ2-3 TRBV6-5 NA 15 many TGTGCCAGCAGTTACTCGGCCCCAAATTCAGATACGCAGTATTTT CASSYSAPNSDTQYF
TRBJ2-7 TRBV11-2 TRBD1 15 many TGTGCCAGCAGCTTAGCCCTGGACAGGGCATACGAGCAGTACTTC CASSLALDRAYEQYF
TRBJ2-3 TRBV18 NA 15 many TGTGCCAGCTCACCACCGGGTCGTAGCACAGATACGCAGTATTTT CASSPPGRSTDTQYF
TRBJ2-7 TRBV14 TRBD2 15 NA TGTGCCAGCAGCCAGAGGCTAGCGGGGGGCTACGAGCAGTACTTC CASSQRLAGGYEQYF
TRBJ2-4 TRBV10-3 NA 13 NA TGTGCCATCAGTGAGGGGGGCAAAAACATTCAGTACTTC CAISEGGKNIQYF
TRBJ2-3 TRBV4-3 TRBD1 18 many TGCGCCAGCAGCCAGATCCATATGGGACAGGGGCGCGCAGATACGCAGTATTTT CASSQIHMGQGRADTQYF
TRBJ2-1 TRBV20-1 NA 13 many TGCAGTGCTAGCGATATGTCCGCCCATGAGCAGTTCTTC CSASDMSAHEQFF
TRBJ1-1 TRBV16 NA 14 few TGTGCCAGCAGCCAATCTAGCGGCAGTACTGAAGCTTTCTTT CASSQSSGSTEAFF
TRBJ1-1 TRBV6-2/TRBV6-3 TRBD1 13 few TGTGCCAGCAGAAGACAGGGGAACACTGAAGCTTTCTTT CASRRQGNTEAFF
TRBJ2-1 TRBV24-1 NA 17 NA TGTGCCACCAGTGAGCAGACTACTTCGACAAGAAACAATGAGCAGTTCTTC CATSEQTTSTRNNEQFF
TRBJ1-5 TRBV7-9 NA 13 many TGTGCCAGCAGCCCAAACGGACAAGGGCCCCAGCATTTT CASSPNGQGPQHF
TRBJ2-2 TRBV20-1 NA 13 many TGCAGTGCTAGTCCGCTGGGTCCCGGGGAGCTGTTTTTT CSASPLGPGELFF
TRBJ2-7 TRBV12-3/TRBV12-4 TRBD1 14 few TGTGCCAGCAGTTTAAGACAGGGGCACTCCGAGCAGTACTTC CASSLRQGHSEQYF
TRBJ1-2 TRBV27 NA 14 many TGTGCCAGCAGACCCCCTTTAACTAACTATGGCTACACCTTC CASRPPLTNYGYTF
TRBJ2-5 TRBV24-1 TRBD2 16 many TGTGCCACCAGTGATTTGAGTCCTAGCGGGGACGCGACCCAGTACTTC CATSDLSPSGDATQYF
TRBJ1-4 TRBV19 NA 13 NA TGTGCCAGTAGTATCGCGGGGTTTGAAAAACTGTTTTTT CASSIAGFEKLFF
TRBJ2-7 TRBV12-3/TRBV12-4 NA 13 many TGTGCCAGTCTCAGGGAAACCACCTACGAGCAGTACTTC CASLRETTYEQYF
TRBJ1-2 TRBV10-3 NA 12 many TGTGCCATCAGTGAAAGCAGGGGTGGCTACACCTTC CAISESRGGYTF
TRBJ2-1 TRBV5-6 NA 14 many TGTGCCAGCAGCTTGCGCGACGGATTCAATGAGCAGTTCTTC CASSLRDGFNEQFF
TRBJ2-5 TRBV30 TRBD2 17 NA TGTGCCTGGAGTCCAGGACTAGCGGGGGGGCCAGGGGAGACCCAGTACTTC CAWSPGLAGGPGETQYF
TRBJ1-5 TRBV12-3/TRBV12-4 NA 14 NA TGTGCCAGCAAAAGGACAAATAGCAATCAGCCCCAGCATTTT CASKRTNSNQPQHF
TRBJ2-3 TRBV7-2 NA 19 NA TGTGCCAGCAGCTTAGGGGATCCATGGGGGGCCTGGAGAACAGATACGCAGTATTTT CASSLGDPWGAWRTDTQYF
TRBJ1-3 TRBV7-2 NA 18 many TGTGCCAGCAGCTTAAGGGACACTCGCCCCCTCTCTGGAAACACCATATATTTT CASSLRDTRPLSGNTIYF
TRBJ1-3 TRBV5-4 TRBD1 17 many TGTGCCAGCAGCCCGAGGACAGGGGGAATCTCTGGAAACACCATATATTTT CASSPRTGGISGNTIYF
TRBJ2-4 TRBV9 TRBD1 15 many TGTGCCAGCAGCGGGGGACAGGGGGCGCGAAACATTCAGTACTTC CASSGGQGARNIQYF
TRBJ2-2 TRBV19 TRBD1 15 few TGTGCCAGTAAAAGGGACAGGGTAACCACCGGGGAGCTGTTTTTT CASKRDRVTTGELFF
TRBJ2-3 TRBV7-2 TRBD2 16 NA TGTGCCAGCAGCTTAGGTCCTAGCGGGGCAACAGATACGCAGTATTTT CASSLGPSGATDTQYF
TRBJ1-1 TRBV20-1 NA 15 many TGCAGTGCTAGTCCGATAGGACGGCTGAACACTGAAGCTTTCTTT CSASPIGRLNTEAFF
TRBJ1-2 TRBV20-1 NA 13 many TGCAGTGCTTTAAGACTGAAAAACTATGGCTACACCTTC CSALRLKNYGYTF
TRBJ2-2 TRBV4-1 TRBD1 15 NA TGCGCCAGCAGCCAAGACAGGGGGAGAACCGGGGAGCTGTTTTTT CASSQDRGRTGELFF
TRBJ2-1 TRBV27 TRBD2 15 few TGTGCCAGCAGTGGGGGAAGCGGGGGGGCCAATGAGCAGTTCTTC CASSGGSGGANEQFF
TRBJ2-7 TRBV28 NA 13 NA TGTGCCAGCAGTTTCCGCGGAAACTACGAGCAGTACTTC CASSFRGNYEQYF
TRBJ2-3 TRBV5-1 NA 15 many TGCGCCAGCAGCTCGGAGGGGGGCTGGTCGGATACGCAGTATTTT CASSSEGGWSDTQYF
TRBJ2-3 TRBV5-1 TRBD2 16 many TGCGCCAGCAGCTTGGAAGGGACTAGACTTTCAGATACGCAGTATTTT CASSLEGTRLSDTQYF
TRBJ2-5 TRBV9 TRBD2 15 many TGTGCCAGCAGCGTAGCGGGGGGACCTATTGAGACCCAGTACTTC CASSVAGGPIETQYF
TRBJ2-5 TRBV4-1 TRBD2 16 many TGCGCCAGCAGCCAAGTTAGCGGGGGCCGGGGGGAGACCCAGTACTTC CASSQVSGGRGETQYF
TRBJ1-5 TRBV7-2 NA 17 many TGTGCCAGCAGCTTAGGTCGGGGGATAGGTAGCAATCAGCCCCAGCATTTT CASSLGRGIGSNQPQHF
TRBJ2-2 TRBV7-2 NA 15 many TGTGCCAGCAGCCTCGGGACACTTTTCACCGGGGAGCTGTTTTTT CASSLGTLFTGELFF
TRBJ1-2 TRBV6-2/TRBV6-3 NA 13 few TGTGCCAGCGGGGATTACTCCAACTATGGCTACACCTTC CASGDYSNYGYTF
TRBJ1-5 TRBV20-1 NA 14 many TGCAGTGCTAGAGATCTACAGATGAATCAGCCCCAGCATTTT CSARDLQMNQPQHF
TRBJ1-6 TRBV7-2 NA 16 many TGTGCCAGCAGCTTCTCCGGGACAAGAAGCTATTCACCCCTCCACTTT CASSFSGTRSYSPLHF
TRBJ2-3 TRBV20-1 TRBD1 17 many TGCAGTGCTAGCCTCGGACAGGGGATTACTAGCACAGATACGCAGTATTTT CSASLGQGITSTDTQYF
TRBJ2-1 TRBV20-1 TRBD2 13 NA TGCAGTGCTCCGGGACTAGCGAAAAATGAGCAGTTCTTC CSAPGLAKNEQFF
TRBJ2-7 TRBV28 TRBD2 13 NA TGTGCCAGCAGCCTCGACGGGGGGGGCGAGCAGTACTTC CASSLDGGGEQYF
TRBJ1-3 TRBV24-1 NA 12 NA TGTGCCACCAAAGATAACGGAAACACCATATATTTT CATKDNGNTIYF
TRBJ1-3 TRBV20-1 TRBD1 13 many TGCAGTGCCGGACAGGGCTCAGGAAACACCATATATTTT CSAGQGSGNTIYF
TRBJ1-1 TRBV20-1 NA 13 many TGCAGTGCTAGAGATGGGGGGAACACTGAAGCTTTCTTT CSARDGGNTEAFF
TRBJ1-2 TRBV30 NA 13 few TGTGCCTGGAGTGTACTTGGAGGCTATGGCTACACCTTC CAWSVLGGYGYTF
TRBJ1-1 TRBV3-1 NA 13 NA TGTGCCAGCAGCAGCAGGGATGCCACTGAAGCTTTCTTT CASSSRDATEAFF
TRBJ1-6 TRBV25-1 NA 13 many TGTGCCGGCCCGGTGTGTGCTAATTCACCCCTCCACTTT CAGPVCANSPLHF
TRBJ2-7 TRBV6-6 NA 15 many TGTGCCTCAGAATCCCCGACAGGAGTCTCCTACGAGCAGTACTTC CASESPTGVSYEQYF
TRBJ1-1 TRBV10-2 NA 15 many TGCGCCAGCAGTGGCGAGGGGCACATGGGTACTGAAGCTTTCTTT CASSGEGHMGTEAFF
TRBJ1-6 TRBV27 NA 16 many TGTGCCAGCAGTGAAAGGGGCCCTATTTATAATTCACCCCTCCACTTT CASSERGPIYNSPLHF
TRBJ2-5 TRBV12-5 NA 11 many TGTGCTAGTGGTCTTAGAGAGACCCAGTACTTC CASGLRETQYF